Below are 17 T cell receptor beta chains sequenced from a single sample in a study of Tregs in tolerant kidney transplant recipients. Repertoires were generated with immunoSEQ multiplex PCR, while TCRdb's copy carries only in-frame clones and drops some. The data hold about 66,000 clones, with roughly 90% observed a single time. The sample in question was CD8+ T cells from blood, obtained before the transplant. These receptors came from a human donor who received a combined kidney and bone marrow transplant.

The gene calls are TRBV4-3 and TRBJ2-5; TRBD2 matches 7 bases. The CDR3 totals 17 residues. V shed 4 bases, J shed 1 base, and the junction held 12 bases outside the gene matches. CDR1 and CDR2 from the germline V gene are LGHNA and YSLEER. The CDR3 region is CASSRGISGPIQETQYF. In nucleotides, the CDR3 is TGCGCCAGCAGCCGAGGGATTAGCGGGCCCATCCAAGAGACCCAGTACTTC.

The chain couples TRBV2 to TRBJ2-5; TRBD2 agrees at 8 bases. This CDR3 has 15 amino acids. The germline V gene encodes CDR1 SNHLY and CDR2 FYNNEI. J gave up 4 bases and V 8 bases, and 12 bases lay outside the gene matches. CDR3 in DNA: TGTGCCAGCCGTATGGGTGCGGGAGGAAGAGAGACCCAGTACTTC. Translated, it gives CASRMGAGGRETQYF.

The J gene is TRBJ1-1, the V gene TRBV27; D uncertain. There are 13 residues in the CDR3. Germline V gives CDR1 MNHEY, CDR2 SMNVEV (reference sequence). V was clipped by 1 base and J by 4 bases, with 7 bases between them. The CDR3 loop is CASSLWRSTEAFF. The CDR3 DNA reads as TGTGCCAGCAGTTTATGGCGGAGCACTGAAGCTTTCTTT.

The rearrangement uses TRBV12-1 and TRBJ2-7; the D call of TRBD2 is as the table states it, not checked on the DNA. TRBV12-1 is described as a pseudogene. The CDR3 runs 16 residues. CDR3 protein: CASSPHGTSGSHEQYF. The CDR3 DNA is TGTGCCAGCAGCCCTCACGGGACTAGCGGGAGCCACGAGCAGTACTTC.

The V gene is TRBV7-2, the J gene TRBJ2-7; D is uncertain. V was clipped by 0 bases and J by 4 bases, with 7 bases between them. The CDR3 is made up of 13 amino acids. Per germline, CDR1 SGHTA and CDR2 FQGNSA. The CDR3 spells CASSLARLYEQYF. CDR3 nucleotide sequence: TGTGCCAGCAGCTTAGCGCGCCTTTACGAGCAGTACTTC.

The chain combines TRBV6-1 with TRBJ1-5, with 9 bases lining up with TRBD1. The CDR3 covers 16 residues. Germline trimming cut 1 base from V and 7 bases from J; bases unmatched to any gene: 8. Germline V CDR1 and CDR2: MNHNS, SASEGT. Here the CDR3 reads CASSEGGGQGGQPQHF. CDR3 sequence (DNA): TGTGCCAGCAGTGAAGGAGGGGGACAGGGCGGGCAGCCCCAGCATTTT.

The V and J genes are TRBV7-9 and TRBJ2-5; no clear D gene. The last part of the DNA fits TRBJ2-7 better; the J call may be wrong. The CDR3 spans 16 residues. Germline loops: CDR1 SEHNR, CDR2 FQNEAQ (reference sequence). In DNA, the CDR3 is TGTGCCAGCAGCTTCGCCGTTGTAGACATCAGCCACGAGCAGTACTTC. Translated: CASSFAVVDISHEQYF.

This chain links TRBV9 with TRBJ2-1; 8 bases map to TRBD2. The junction had 8 bases not matched to a gene; V was cut back by 3 bases and J by 6 bases. The CDR3 has 15 residues. Germline V gives CDR1 SGDLS, CDR2 YYNGEE. Here the CDR3 DNA reads TGTGCCAGCAGCGCCGGGGGGGCGAATTCCAATGAGCAGTTCTTC. This sequence encodes CASSAGGANSNEQFF.

The rearrangement links TRBV28 to TRBJ2-5; 7 bases are a match to TRBD2. This CDR3 is built from 15 residues. Trimming removed 3 bases from V and 4 bases from J; junction bases left unmatched: 8. The germline V gene has CDR1 MDHEN and CDR2 SYDVKM. CDR3 protein: CASSLGAGRGETQYF. In DNA form, the CDR3 reads TGTGCCAGCAGTTTGGGAGCGGGGAGGGGAGAGACCCAGTACTTC.

The rearrangement joins TRBV29-1 to TRBJ2-2; TRBD1 aligns across 7 bases. CDR3 size: 13 residues. Germline CDR1 SQVTM, CDR2 ANQGSEA. V shed 7 bases, J shed 1 base, and the junction held 3 bases outside the gene matches. CDR3 nucleotide sequence: TGCAGCGCTTCAGGGGGGAACACCGGGGAGCTGTTTTTT. It is translated as CSASGGNTGELFF.

V usage is TRBV15 and J usage is TRBJ2-7, with 7 bases lining up with TRBD1. There are 15 residues in the CDR3. Germline V lookup: CDR1 LNHNV, CDR2 YYDKDF (reference sequence). V was clipped by 2 bases and J by 3 bases; unmatched bases: 7. The CDR3 sequence: CATSRSGTAIYEQYF. DNA for the CDR3: TGTGCCACCAGCAGATCCGGGACAGCCATCTACGAGCAGTACTTC. The full variable domain, with the rest looked up from reference TRBV15 and TRBJ2-7, is DAMVIQNPRYQVTQFGKPVTLSCSQTLNHNVMYWYQQKSSQAPKLLFHYYDKDFNNEADTPDNFQSRRPNTSFCFLDIRSPGLGDTAMYLCATSRSGTAIYEQYFGPGTRLTVT.

V and J are TRBV29-1 and TRBJ2-7; TRBD2 agrees at 8 bases. CDR1 and CDR2 from the germline V gene are SQVTM and ANQGSEA. The CDR3 covers 14 residues. Losses at the gene ends were 2 bases for V and 4 bases for J; bases not matched to a gene: 7. CDR3 protein: CSVETGTSLYEQYF. CDR3 DNA: TGCAGCGTTGAAACGGGGACTAGTCTATACGAGCAGTACTTC.

This clone was picked up one time. The chain employs TRBV27 and TRBJ1-5; the match to TRBD1 covers 8 bases. Looked up from germline, CDR1 is MNHEY and CDR2 is SMNVEV (reference sequence). The CDR3 runs to 14 residues. V shed 6 bases, J shed 6 bases, and the junction held 7 bases outside the gene matches. The CDR3 DNA follows: TGTGCCAGCAGAGACCAGGGGGCCGGTCAGCCCCAGCATTTT. Its protein product is CASRDQGAGQPQHF.

The DNA for the CDR3 is TGTGCCAGTAGAGCAGGACGGACTAGCGGGAGATTCAATGAGCAGTTCTTC. It yields the protein CASRAGRTSGRFNEQFF. V and J are TRBV19 and TRBJ2-1, with TRBD2 matching 13 bases. Germline CDR1 reads LNHDA; CDR2 reads SQIVND (reference sequence). J gave up 6 bases and V 6 bases, and 11 bases lay outside the gene matches. This CDR3 has 17 residues.

J is TRBJ2-7 and V is TRBV19, with no clear D. Germline CDR1 reads LNHDA; CDR2 reads SQIVND (reference sequence). V lost 0 bases, J lost 3 bases, and 12 bases lay in between. The CDR3 has 15 amino acids. CDR3 sequence: CASSIDLGVNYEQYF. In nucleotides, the CDR3 is TGTGCCAGTAGTATAGACCTAGGAGTAAACTACGAGCAGTACTTC.

The chain uses TRBV20-1 and TRBJ2-1; no reliable D call. Trimming left V 6 bases short and J 7 bases short, with 10 bases between. Germline loops: CDR1 DFQATT, CDR2 SNEGSKA (reference sequence). This CDR3 is built from 11 residues. CDR3 nucleotides: TGCAGTGCCCTTGAGTTGAATGAGCAGTTCTTC. This translates into CSALELNEQFF.

This clone was recorded a few times. V usage is TRBV28 and J usage is TRBJ1-3; D remains unclear. The CDR3 has 17 residues. Germline lookup yields CDR1 MDHEN and CDR2 SYDVKM. V was shortened by 2 bases and J by 2 bases, with 16 bases between the two germline ends. The CDR3 DNA sequence: TGTGCCAGCAGTTTAGTGGGCTATGGAGGGCCTGGAAACACCATATATTTT. Translated: CASSLVGYGGPGNTIYF.